Listed below are T cell receptor beta chains from one sample, sequenced in a study of blood T cell repertoires in COVID-19. Assay: immunoSEQ multiplex PCR; the TCRdb copy retains only in-frame clones and omits some. The table lists around 95,000 clones, about 90% of them singletons. Sequencing used peripheral blood. These receptors originate from a man aged 25 to 40 in a cohort sampled during active COVID-19. Both conserved end residues are part of each CDR3. D genes are given only for firm matches. Clone size is stated in some rows and not others, as once, few, many or a class when expanded.

V,size,D,J,CDR3,DNA
TRBV6-5,-,-,TRBJ2-3,CASSYSSGFGDTQYF,TGTGCCAGCAGTTACTCATCGGGGTTTGGAGATACGCAGTATTTT
TRBV9,-,TRBD2,TRBJ2-2,CASSVGLAGINTGELFF,TGTGCCAGCAGCGTAGGACTAGCGGGGATTAACACCGGGGAGCTGTTTTTT
TRBV7-2,-,-,TRBJ2-7,CASSLNGVDPRREQYF,TGTGCCAGCAGCTTAAACGGGGTGGATCCTCGGAGGGAGCAGTACTTC
TRBV7-6,-,-,TRBJ2-1,CASSLAQVFSYNEQFF,TGTGCCAGCAGCTTAGCCCAGGTCTTCTCCTACAATGAGCAGTTCTTC
TRBV6-6,-,TRBD1,TRBJ1-2,CASSYRNSGTDGYTF,TGTGCCAGCAGTTACCGAAACTCCGGGACAGATGGCTACACCTTC
TRBV4-2,-,-,TRBJ1-4,CASSQVSGDNEKLFF,TGTGCCAGCAGCCAAGTCTCAGGGGATAATGAAAAACTGTTTTTT
TRBV6-6,-,-,TRBJ1-2,CASSPPAGMDGYTF,TGTGCCAGCAGTCCCCCGGCAGGGATGGATGGCTACACCTTC
TRBV3-1/TRBV3-2,-,TRBD2,TRBJ2-3,CASSHGLDSDTQYF,TGTGCCAGCAGCCACGGACTAGACTCAGATACGCAGTATTTT
TRBV27,medium-sized,TRBD1,TRBJ1-5,CASRTETGSGNQPQHF,TGTGCCAGTCGGACTGAGACAGGGTCGGGCAATCAGCCCCAGCATTTT
TRBV30,-,-,TRBJ1-1,CAWVVAGAGGTEAFF,TGTGCCTGGGTAGTTGCCGGGGCGGGGGGCACTGAAGCTTTCTTT
TRBV9,-,-,TRBJ2-3,CASSVHRGATNTQYF,TGTGCCAGCAGCGTACACCGGGGGGCTACGAATACGCAGTATTTT
TRBV5-4,-,-,TRBJ1-6,CASRFEARDSPLHF,TGTGCCAGCAGATTTGAGGCCCGGGATTCACCCCTCCACTTT
TRBV11-1,-,TRBD1,TRBJ2-2,CASSLQGANTGELFF,TGTGCCAGCAGCTTACAGGGGGCAAACACCGGGGAGCTGTTTTTT
TRBV25-1,-,TRBD1,TRBJ2-2,CASSESDRDTGELFF,TGTGCCAGCAGTGAATCCGACAGGGACACCGGGGAGCTGTTTTTT